The TCR beta chain under discussion was sequenced for a study of T cell repertoires in aging, cancer and after chemotherapy. This clonotype has just one count. Rearranged V-D-J TRB sequences were amplified with a mixed TRB-A/B primer pool. TCRdb re-analysed the multiplex PCR reads in MiXCR, keeping a single row per CDR3 protein. Here the sample spans 10,000 to 15,000 distinct CDR3 sequences, about 29% being singletons. Amplification of TCR beta used genomic DNA extracted from peripheral blood. This CDR3 comprises 15 residues. Looked up from germline, CDR1 is SGHTA and CDR2 is FQGTGA. The V and J ends lost 4 bases and 2 bases respectively, with 15 bases between them.

V is TRBV7-3 and J is TRBJ2-7; weak D call: TRBD2 (5 bases). The clonotype was recovered from a human donor with a blood cancer. The sample taken for sequencing was blood. This CDR3 reads CASSSGRTDTYEQYF. CDR3 coding DNA: TGTGCCAGCAGCTCAGGAAGGACTGATACCTACGAGCAGTACTTC.